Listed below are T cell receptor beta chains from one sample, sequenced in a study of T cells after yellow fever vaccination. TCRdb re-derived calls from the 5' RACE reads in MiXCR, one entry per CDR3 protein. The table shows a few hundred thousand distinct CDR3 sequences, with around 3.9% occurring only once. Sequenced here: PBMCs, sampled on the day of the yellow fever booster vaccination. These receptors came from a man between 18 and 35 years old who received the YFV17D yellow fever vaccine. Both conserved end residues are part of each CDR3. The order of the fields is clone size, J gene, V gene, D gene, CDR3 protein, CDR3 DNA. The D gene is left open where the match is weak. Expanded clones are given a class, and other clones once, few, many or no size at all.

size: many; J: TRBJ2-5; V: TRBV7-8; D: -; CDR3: CASSDRVHQETQYF; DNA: TGTGCCAGCAGCGATCGGGTTCACCAAGAGACCCAGTACTTC
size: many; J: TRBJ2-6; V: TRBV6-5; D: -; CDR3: CASSYLVQGLLSGANVLTF; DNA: TGTGCCAGCAGTTACTTGGTCCAGGGCCTCCTATCTGGGGCCAACGTCCTGACTTTC
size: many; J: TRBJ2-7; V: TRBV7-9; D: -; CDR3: CASSPVGNYEQYF; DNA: TGTGCCAGCAGCCCCGTTGGGAACTACGAGCAGTACTTC
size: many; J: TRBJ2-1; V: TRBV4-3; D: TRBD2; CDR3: CASSGERGAYNEQFF; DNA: TGCGCCAGCAGCGGCGAGCGGGGGGCCTACAATGAGCAGTTCTTC
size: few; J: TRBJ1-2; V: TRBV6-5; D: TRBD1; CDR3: CASSYGGQGRGYTF; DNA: TGTGCCAGCAGTTACGGCGGACAGGGCCGGGGCTACACCTTC
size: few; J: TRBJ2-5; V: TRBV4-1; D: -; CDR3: CASSQDAGVETQYF; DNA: TGCGCCAGCAGCCAAGATGCCGGGGTAGAGACCCAGTACTTC
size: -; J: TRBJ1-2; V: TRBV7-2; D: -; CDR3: CASSLVRIGAYGYTF; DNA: TGTGCCAGCAGCTTAGTGAGAATCGGGGCCTATGGCTACACCTTC
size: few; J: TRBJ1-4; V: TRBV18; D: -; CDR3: CASSRATNEKMFF; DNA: TGTGCCAGCTCACGAGCAACTAATGAAAAAATGTTTTTT
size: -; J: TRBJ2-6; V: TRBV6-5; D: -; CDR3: CASAHNRRLFSGANVLTF; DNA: TGTGCCAGCGCCCACAACCGACGGCTTTTCTCTGGGGCCAACGTCCTGACTTTC
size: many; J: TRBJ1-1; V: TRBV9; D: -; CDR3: CASSVGLTPGNTEAFF; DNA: TGTGCCAGCAGCGTAGGGCTCACCCCTGGGAACACTGAAGCTTTCTTT
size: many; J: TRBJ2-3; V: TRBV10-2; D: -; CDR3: CASSEDQRFSQYF; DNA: TGCGCCAGCAGTGAGGACCAGCGCTTTTCGCAGTATTTT
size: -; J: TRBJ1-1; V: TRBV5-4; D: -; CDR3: CASRPLTGGRETEAFF; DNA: TGTGCCAGCAGACCCTTGACGGGGGGCCGCGAGACTGAAGCTTTCTTT
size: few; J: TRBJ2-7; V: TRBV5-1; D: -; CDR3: CASSLGKDYEQYF; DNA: TGCGCCAGCAGCTTGGGGAAAGACTACGAGCAGTACTTC
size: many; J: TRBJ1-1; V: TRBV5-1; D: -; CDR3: CASSLGDHREAFF; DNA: TGCGCCAGCAGCTTGGGGGACCACCGTGAAGCTTTCTTT
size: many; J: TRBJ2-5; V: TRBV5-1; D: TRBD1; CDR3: CASSTAPLTGLETQYF; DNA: TGCGCCAGCAGCACGGCCCCCCTGACAGGGCTGGAGACCCAGTACTTC
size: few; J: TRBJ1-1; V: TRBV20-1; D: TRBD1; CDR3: CSASSGTGTEAFF; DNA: TGCAGTGCAAGTTCCGGGACAGGGACTGAAGCTTTCTTT
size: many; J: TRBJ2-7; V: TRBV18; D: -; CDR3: CASSQDYEQYF; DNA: TGTGCCAGCTCACAGGACTACGAGCAGTACTTC
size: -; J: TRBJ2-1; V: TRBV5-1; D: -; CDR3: CASRLANPASNEQFF; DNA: TGCGCCAGCAGATTGGCGAACCCTGCCTCAAATGAGCAGTTCTTC
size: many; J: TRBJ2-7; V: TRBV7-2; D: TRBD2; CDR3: CASSPYMEASGPYF; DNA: TGTGCCAGCAGCCCCTATATGGAGGCTAGCGGACCTTACTTC
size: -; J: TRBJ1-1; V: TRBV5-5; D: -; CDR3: CASSFSAEGHTEAFF; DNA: TGTGCCAGCAGCTTTTCGGCGGAGGGGCACACTGAAGCTTTCTTT
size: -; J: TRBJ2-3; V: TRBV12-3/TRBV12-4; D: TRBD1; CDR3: CASSTGQTDTQYF; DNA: TGTGCCAGCAGTACGGGACAGACAGATACGCAGTATTTT
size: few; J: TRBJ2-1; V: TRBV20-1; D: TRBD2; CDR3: CSASPTSGGANYEQFF; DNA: TGCAGTGCTAGCCCCACTAGCGGGGGGGCCAACTATGAGCAGTTCTTC
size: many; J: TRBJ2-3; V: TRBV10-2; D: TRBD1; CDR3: CASMRGTGEPDTQYF; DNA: TGCGCCAGCATGCGCGGGACAGGGGAGCCAGATACGCAGTATTTT
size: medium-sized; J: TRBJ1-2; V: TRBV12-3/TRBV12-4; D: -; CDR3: CASSQNPPGGYTF; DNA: TGTGCCAGCAGCCAAAACCCCCCCGGTGGCTACACCTTC
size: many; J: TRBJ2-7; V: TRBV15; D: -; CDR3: CATARGPGLSSYEQYF; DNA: TGTGCCACCGCCCGAGGGCCTGGGCTCAGTTCCTACGAGCAGTACTTC
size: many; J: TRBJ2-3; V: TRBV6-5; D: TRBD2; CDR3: CASSYSSSGGVTDTQYF; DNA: TGTGCCAGCAGTTACTCTTCTAGCGGGGGGGTCACAGATACGCAGTATTTT
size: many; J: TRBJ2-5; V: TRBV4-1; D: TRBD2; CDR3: CASSLGLAGGVGETQYF; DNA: TGCGCCAGCAGCCTCGGACTAGCGGGGGGAGTCGGAGAGACCCAGTACTTC
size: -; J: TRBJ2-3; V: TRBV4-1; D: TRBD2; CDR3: CASSSPERGVTDTQYF; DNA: TGCGCCAGCAGCTCCCCAGAGCGGGGAGTTACAGATACGCAGTATTTT
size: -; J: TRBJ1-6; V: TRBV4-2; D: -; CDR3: CASSQVGRLYNSPLHF; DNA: TGTGCCAGCAGCCAAGTTGGCAGGCTGTATAATTCACCCCTCCACTTT
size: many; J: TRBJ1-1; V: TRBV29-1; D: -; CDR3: CSVEGRSGGTEAFF; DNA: TGCAGCGTTGAAGGACGTTCGGGGGGCACTGAAGCTTTCTTT